One T cell receptor beta chain is described in this entry. Reverse transcription of about 0.5 to 1 ug RNA was carried out with random hexamers. MiXCR, run by TCRdb on the immunoSEQ multiplex PCR reads, gives a single entry per CDR3 protein. The table records 95,000 to 150,000 distinct CDR3 sequences, roughly 94% of them present only once. This entry comes from a study of CD8 T cells in Susac syndrome. Germline values: CDR1 LNHDA, CDR2 SQIVND (reference sequence). The CDR3 is 14 amino acids. V was clipped by 7 bases and J by 0 bases, with 12 bases between them. This chain links TRBV19 with TRBJ1-1; D unclear. The sample taken for sequencing was CD8+ T cells from PBMCs. This TCR derives from a human donor with Susac syndrome. The DNA of the CDR3 is TGTGCCAGTACCGTCTATGGAATGAACACTGAAGCTTTCTTT. Translated: CASTVYGMNTEAFF.